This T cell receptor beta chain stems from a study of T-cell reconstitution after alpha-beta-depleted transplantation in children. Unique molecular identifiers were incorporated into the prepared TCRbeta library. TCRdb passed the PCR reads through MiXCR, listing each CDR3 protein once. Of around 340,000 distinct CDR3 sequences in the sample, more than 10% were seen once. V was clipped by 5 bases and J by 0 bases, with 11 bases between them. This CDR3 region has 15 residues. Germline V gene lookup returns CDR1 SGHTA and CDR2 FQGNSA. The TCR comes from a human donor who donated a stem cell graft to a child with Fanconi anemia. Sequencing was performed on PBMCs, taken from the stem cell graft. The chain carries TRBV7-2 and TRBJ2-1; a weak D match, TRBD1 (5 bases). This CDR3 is CASSAQESSYNEQFF. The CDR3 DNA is TGTGCCAGCAGCGCACAGGAGAGCTCCTACAATGAGCAGTTCTTC.